This T cell receptor beta chain was identified during a study of cytomegalovirus exposure and HLA in healthy donors. V lost 5 bases to trimming and J lost 2 bases; unmatched junction nucleotides: 4. Germline V lookup: CDR1 SGHTA, CDR2 FQGNSA. The CDR3 runs to 14 residues. The PCR contained 60 Vbeta and 13 Jbeta primers. Assay used: immunoSEQ multiplex PCR; TCRdb lists only in-frame clones, some missing. This table has fewer than 150,000 clones, approximately 76% appearing once. As concerns this clone: Its antigen remains unknown.

General study findings and limits: According to a later analysis, donors in an Asian-associated ancestry cluster reportedly had fewer N-insertions than the approximately 730-donor mean.

The receptor was isolated from a man aged 45-65 years in good health and CMV-seropositive. J is TRBJ2-5 and V is TRBV7-2; 8 bases are shared with TRBD2. Sequencing was carried out using PBMCs. The CDR3 sequence: CASSPRLAQETQYF. The CDR3 coding sequence is TGTGCCAGCAGCCCTCGACTAGCGCAAGAGACCCAGTACTTC.